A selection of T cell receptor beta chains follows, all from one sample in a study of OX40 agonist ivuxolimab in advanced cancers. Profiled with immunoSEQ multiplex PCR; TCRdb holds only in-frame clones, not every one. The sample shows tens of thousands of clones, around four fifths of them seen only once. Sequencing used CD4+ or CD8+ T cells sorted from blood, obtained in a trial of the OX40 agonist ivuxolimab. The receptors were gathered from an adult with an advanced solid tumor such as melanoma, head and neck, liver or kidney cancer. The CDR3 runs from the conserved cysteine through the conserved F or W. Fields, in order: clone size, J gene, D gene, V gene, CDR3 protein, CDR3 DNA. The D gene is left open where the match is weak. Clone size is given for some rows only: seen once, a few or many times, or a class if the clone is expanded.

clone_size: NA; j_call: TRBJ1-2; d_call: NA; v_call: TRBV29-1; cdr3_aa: CSVSELGGFNYGYTF; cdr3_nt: TGCAGCGTTTCCGAACTGGGAGGCTTTAACTATGGCTACACCTTC
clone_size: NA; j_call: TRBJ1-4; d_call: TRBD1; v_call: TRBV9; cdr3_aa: CASSVADRGNEKLFF; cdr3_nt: TGTGCCAGCAGCGTAGCGGACAGGGGTAATGAAAAACTGTTTTTT
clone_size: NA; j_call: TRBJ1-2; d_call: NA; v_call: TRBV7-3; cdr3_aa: CASSLGGNYGYTF; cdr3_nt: TGTGCCAGCAGCCTCGGGGGGAACTATGGCTACACCTTC
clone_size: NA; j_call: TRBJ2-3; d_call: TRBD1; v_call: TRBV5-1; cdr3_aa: CASSPGQGDPDTQYF; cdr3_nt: TGCGCCAGCAGCCCGGGACAGGGGGATCCAGATACGCAGTATTTT
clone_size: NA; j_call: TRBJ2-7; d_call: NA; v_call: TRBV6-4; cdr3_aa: CASSDLAGAYEQYF; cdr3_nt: TGTGCCAGCAGTGATCTGGCAGGAGCCTACGAGCAGTACTTC
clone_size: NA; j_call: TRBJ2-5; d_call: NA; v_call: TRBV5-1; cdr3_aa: CASSFDTGVETQYF; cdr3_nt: TGCGCCAGCAGCTTCGATACAGGAGTGGAGACCCAGTACTTC
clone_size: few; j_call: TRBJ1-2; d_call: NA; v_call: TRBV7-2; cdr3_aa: CASSSSLGPYGYTF; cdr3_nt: TGTGCCAGCAGCTCCAGCCTGGGTCCCTATGGCTACACCTTC
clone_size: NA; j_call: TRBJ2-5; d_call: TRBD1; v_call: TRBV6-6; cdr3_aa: CASTLGRTGGQETQYF; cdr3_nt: TGTGCCAGCACCCTAGGGAGGACAGGGGGACAAGAGACCCAGTACTTC
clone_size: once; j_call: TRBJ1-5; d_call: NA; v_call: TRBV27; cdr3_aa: CASSYRDSNQPQHF; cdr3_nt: TGTGCCAGCAGTTATAGGGATAGCAATCAGCCCCAGCATTTT
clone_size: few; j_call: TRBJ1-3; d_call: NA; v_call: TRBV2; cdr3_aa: CASSRGSGNTIYF; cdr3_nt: TGTGCCAGCAGTAGGGGTTCTGGAAACACCATATATTTT
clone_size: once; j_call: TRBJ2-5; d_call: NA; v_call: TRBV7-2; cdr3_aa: CASSPRGRTETGAQYF; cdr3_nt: TGTGCCAGCAGCCCCCGGGGGAGGACGGAAACGGGGGCCCAGTACTTC
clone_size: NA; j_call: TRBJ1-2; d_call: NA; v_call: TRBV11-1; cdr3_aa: CASSLTTGWVGYTF; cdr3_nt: TGTGCCAGCAGCTTAACAACAGGGTGGGTCGGCTACACCTTC
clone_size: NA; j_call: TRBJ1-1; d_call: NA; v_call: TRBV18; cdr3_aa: CASSPTGRGTEAFF; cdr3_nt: TGTGCCAGCTCACCAACGGGGAGAGGCACTGAAGCTTTCTTT